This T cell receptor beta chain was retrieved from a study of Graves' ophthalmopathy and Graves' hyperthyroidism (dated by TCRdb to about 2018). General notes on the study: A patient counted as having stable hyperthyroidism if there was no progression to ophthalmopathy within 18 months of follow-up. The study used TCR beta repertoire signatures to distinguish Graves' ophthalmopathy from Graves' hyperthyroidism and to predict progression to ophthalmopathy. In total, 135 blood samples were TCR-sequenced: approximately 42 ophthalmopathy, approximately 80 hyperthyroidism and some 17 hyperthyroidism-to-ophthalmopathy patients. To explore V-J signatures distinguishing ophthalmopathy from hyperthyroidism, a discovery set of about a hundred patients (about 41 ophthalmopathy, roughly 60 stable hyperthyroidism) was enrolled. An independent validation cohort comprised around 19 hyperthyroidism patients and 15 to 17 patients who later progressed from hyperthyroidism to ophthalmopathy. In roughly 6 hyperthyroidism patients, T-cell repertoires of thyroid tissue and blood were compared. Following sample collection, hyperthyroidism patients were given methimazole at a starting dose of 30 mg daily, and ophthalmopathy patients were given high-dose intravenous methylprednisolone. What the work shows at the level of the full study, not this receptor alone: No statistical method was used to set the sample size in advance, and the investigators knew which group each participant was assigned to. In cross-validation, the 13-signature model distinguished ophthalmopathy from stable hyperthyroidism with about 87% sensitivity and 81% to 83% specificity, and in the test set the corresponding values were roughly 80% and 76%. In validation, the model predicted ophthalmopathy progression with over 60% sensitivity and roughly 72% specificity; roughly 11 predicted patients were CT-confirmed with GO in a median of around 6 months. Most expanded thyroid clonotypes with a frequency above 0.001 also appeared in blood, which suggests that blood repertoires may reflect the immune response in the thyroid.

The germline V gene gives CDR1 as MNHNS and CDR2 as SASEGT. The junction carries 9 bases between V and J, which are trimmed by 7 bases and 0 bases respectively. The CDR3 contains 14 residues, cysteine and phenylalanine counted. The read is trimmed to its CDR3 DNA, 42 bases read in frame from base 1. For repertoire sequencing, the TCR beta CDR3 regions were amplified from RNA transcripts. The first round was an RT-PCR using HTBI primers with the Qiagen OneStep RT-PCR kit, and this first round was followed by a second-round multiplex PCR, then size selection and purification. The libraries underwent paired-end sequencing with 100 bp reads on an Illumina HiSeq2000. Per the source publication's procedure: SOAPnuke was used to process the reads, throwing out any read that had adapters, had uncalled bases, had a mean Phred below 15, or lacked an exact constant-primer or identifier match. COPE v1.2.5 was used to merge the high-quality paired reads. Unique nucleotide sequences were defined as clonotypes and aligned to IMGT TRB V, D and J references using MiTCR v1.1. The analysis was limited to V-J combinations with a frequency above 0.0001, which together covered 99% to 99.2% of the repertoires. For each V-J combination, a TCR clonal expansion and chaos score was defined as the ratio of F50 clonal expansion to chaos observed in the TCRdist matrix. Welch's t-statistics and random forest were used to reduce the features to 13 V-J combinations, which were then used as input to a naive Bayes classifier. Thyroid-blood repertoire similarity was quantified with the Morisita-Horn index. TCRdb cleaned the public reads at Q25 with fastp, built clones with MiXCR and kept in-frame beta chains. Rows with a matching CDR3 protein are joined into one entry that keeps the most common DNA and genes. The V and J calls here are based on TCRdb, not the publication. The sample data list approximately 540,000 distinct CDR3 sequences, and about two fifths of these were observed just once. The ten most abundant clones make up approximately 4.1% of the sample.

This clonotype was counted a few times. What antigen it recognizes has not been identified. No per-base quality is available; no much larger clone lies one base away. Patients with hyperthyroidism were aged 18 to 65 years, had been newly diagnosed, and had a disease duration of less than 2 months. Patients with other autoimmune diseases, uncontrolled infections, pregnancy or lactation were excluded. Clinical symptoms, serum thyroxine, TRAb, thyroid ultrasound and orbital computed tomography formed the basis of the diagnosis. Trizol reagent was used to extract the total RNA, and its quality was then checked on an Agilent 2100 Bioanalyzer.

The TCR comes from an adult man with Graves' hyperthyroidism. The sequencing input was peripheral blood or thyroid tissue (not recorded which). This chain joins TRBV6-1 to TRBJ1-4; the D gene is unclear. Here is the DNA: TGTGCCAGCAATAAGGCTGCAACTAATGAAAAACTGTTTTTT. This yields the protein CASNKAATNEKLFF.